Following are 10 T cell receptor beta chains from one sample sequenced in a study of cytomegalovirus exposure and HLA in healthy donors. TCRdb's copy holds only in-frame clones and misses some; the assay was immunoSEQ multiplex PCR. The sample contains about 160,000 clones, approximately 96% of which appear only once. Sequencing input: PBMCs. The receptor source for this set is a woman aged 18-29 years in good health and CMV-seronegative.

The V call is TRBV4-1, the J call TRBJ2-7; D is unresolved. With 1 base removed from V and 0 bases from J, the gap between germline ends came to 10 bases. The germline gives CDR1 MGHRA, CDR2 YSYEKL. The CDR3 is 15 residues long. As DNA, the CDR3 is TGCGCCAGCAGCCAAGTCGGCGGAGCCTCCTACGAGCAGTACTTC. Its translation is CASSQVGGASYEQYF.

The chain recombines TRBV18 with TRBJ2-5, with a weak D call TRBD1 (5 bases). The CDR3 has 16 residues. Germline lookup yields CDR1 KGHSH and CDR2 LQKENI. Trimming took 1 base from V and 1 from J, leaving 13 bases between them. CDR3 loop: CASSPRTSGPQETQYF. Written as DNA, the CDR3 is TGTGCCAGCTCACCACGGACATCAGGGCCCCAAGAGACCCAGTACTTC.

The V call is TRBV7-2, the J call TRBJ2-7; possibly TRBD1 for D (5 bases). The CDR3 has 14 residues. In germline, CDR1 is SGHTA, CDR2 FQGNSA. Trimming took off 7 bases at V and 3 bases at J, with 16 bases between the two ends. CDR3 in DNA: TGTGCCAGCACCCCCCTTGGACACCTCTACGAGCAGTACTTC. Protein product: CASTPLGHLYEQYF.

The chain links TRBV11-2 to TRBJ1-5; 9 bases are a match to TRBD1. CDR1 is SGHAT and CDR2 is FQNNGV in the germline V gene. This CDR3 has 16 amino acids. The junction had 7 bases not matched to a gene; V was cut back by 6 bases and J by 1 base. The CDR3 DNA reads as TGTGCCAGCAGTCTTACAGGGGGCAAGAGCAATCAGCCCCAGCATTTT. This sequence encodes CASSLTGGKSNQPQHF.

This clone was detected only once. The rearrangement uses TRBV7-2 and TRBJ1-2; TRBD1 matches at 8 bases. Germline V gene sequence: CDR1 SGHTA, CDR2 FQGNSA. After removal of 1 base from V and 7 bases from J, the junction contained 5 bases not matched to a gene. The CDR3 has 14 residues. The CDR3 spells CASSLDRGVLGYTF. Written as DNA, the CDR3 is TGTGCCAGCAGCTTAGACAGGGGGGTACTTGGCTACACCTTC.

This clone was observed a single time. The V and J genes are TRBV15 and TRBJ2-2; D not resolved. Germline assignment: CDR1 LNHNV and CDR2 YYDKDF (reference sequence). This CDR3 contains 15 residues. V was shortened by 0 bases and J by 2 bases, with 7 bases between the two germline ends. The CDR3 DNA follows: TGTGCCACCAGCAGAGATCCGTCTAACACCGGGGAGCTGTTTTTT. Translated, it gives CATSRDPSNTGELFF.

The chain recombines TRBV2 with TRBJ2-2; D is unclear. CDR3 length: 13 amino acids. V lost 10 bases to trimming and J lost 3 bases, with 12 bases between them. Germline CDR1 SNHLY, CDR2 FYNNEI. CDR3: CAISRWDTGELFF. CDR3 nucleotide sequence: TGTGCCATCTCGAGGTGGGACACCGGGGAGCTGTTTTTT.

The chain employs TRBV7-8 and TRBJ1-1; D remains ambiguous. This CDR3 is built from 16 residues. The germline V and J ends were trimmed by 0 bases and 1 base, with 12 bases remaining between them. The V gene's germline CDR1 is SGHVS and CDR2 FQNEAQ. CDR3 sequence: CASSLALSGANTEAFF. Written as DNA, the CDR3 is TGTGCCAGCAGCTTAGCGCTCTCAGGCGCGAACACTGAAGCTTTCTTT. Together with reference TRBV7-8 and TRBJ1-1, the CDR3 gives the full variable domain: GAGVSQSPRYKVAKRGQDVALRCDPISGHVSLFWYQQALGQGPEFLTYFQNEAQLDKSGLPSDRFFAERPEGSVSTLKIQRTQQEDSAVYLCASSLALSGANTEAFFGQGTRLTVV.

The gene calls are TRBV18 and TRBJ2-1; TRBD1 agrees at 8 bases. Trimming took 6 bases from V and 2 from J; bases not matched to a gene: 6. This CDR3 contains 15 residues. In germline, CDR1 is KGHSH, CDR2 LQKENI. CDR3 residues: CASSLGQGAYNEQFF. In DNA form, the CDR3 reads TGTGCCAGCTCTCTCGGACAGGGAGCCTACAATGAGCAGTTCTTC.

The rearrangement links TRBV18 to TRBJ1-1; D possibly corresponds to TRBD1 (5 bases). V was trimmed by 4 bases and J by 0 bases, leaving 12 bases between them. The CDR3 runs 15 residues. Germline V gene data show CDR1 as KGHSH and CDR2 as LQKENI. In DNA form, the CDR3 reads TGTGCCAGCTCACTACGACAGAACATGAACACTGAAGCTTTCTTT. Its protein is CASSLRQNMNTEAFF.